This TCR beta chain was sequenced for a study of T cell responses to AZD1222 COVID-19 vaccine. V was cut by 2 bases and J by 7 bases, with 21 bases left in between. The CDR3 extends over 17 amino acids. Per the germline V gene, CDR1 is LGHNT and CDR2 is FRNRAP. Worth noting for this clone: Its specificity is unknown.

Study findings and constraints: At 160-218 and 743-854, vaccine-associated CD4 TCRs were dominant, and they spanned spike.

Data came from immunoSEQ multiplex PCR; TCRdb stores just in-frame clones and leaves some out. The sample holds some 200,000 clones, approximately 93% seen once. The receptor's source is an adult who received the AZD1222 COVID-19 vaccine. Sequencing used peripheral blood, obtained 28 days after the second AZD1222 dose. The chain is built from TRBV12-5 and TRBJ2-1, with D possibly matching TRBD2 (7 bases). CDR3 loop: CASGLTEGVGRRNEQFF. In nucleotides, the CDR3 is TGTGCTAGTGGTTTGACCGAGGGGGTCGGGAGGAGGAATGAGCAGTTCTTC.